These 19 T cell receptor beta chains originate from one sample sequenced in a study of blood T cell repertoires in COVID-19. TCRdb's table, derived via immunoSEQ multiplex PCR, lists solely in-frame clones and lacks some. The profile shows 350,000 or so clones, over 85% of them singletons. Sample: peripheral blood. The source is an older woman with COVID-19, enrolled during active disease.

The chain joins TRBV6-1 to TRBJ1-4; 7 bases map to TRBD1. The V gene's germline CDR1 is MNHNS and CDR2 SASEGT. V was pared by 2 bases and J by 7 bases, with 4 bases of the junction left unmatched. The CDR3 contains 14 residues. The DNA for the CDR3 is TGTGCCAGCAGTGAACCGGGACAGAGTGAAAAACTGTTTTTT. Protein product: CASSEPGQSEKLFF.

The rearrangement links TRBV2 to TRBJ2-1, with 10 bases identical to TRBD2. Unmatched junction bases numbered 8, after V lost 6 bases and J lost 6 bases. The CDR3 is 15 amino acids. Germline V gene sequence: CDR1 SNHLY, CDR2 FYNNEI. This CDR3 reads CASRVERGGSNEQFF. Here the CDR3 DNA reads TGTGCCAGCAGAGTCGAGCGGGGGGGTTCCAATGAGCAGTTCTTC.

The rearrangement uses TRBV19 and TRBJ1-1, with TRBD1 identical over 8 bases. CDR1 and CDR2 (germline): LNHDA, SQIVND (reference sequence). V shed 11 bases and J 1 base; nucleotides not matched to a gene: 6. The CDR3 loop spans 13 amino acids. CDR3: CALRGPGNTEAFF. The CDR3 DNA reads TGTGCCCTCAGGGGGCCGGGGAACACTGAAGCTTTCTTT.

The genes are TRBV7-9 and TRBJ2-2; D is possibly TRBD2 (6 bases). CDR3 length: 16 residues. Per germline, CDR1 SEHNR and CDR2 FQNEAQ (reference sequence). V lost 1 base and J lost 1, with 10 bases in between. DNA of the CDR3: TGTGCCAGCAGCTTAGTATTTAGCGGGAACACCGGGGAGCTGTTTTTT. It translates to CASSLVFSGNTGELFF.

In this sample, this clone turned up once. CDR3 sequence: CASSSQGLTDTQYF. In nucleotides, the CDR3 is TGTGCCAGCAGCTCTCAGGGACTCACAGATACGCAGTATTTT. The chain has TRBV7-9 and TRBJ2-3; weak D call: TRBD2 (6 bases). Germline V CDR1 and CDR2: SEHNR, FQNEAQ (reference sequence). V was clipped by 4 bases and J by 2 bases, with 10 bases between them. CDR3 length: 14 residues.

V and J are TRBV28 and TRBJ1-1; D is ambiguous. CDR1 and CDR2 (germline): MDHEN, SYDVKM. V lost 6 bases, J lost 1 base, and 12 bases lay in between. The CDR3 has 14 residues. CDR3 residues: CASSDRLPNTEAFF. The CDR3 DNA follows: TGTGCCAGCAGCGATAGACTCCCGAACACTGAAGCTTTCTTT.

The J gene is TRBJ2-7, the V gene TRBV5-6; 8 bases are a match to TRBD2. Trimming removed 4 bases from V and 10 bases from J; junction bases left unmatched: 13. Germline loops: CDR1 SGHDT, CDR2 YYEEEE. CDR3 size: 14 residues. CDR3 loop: CASSEPGLGGKQYF. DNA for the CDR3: TGTGCCAGCAGCGAACCGGGACTAGGGGGGAAACAGTACTTC.

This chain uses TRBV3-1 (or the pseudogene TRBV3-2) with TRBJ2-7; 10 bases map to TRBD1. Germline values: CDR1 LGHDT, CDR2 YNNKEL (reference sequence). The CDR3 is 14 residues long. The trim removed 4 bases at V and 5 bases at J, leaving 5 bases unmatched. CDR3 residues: CASSLGQGGNEQYF. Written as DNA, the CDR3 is TGTGCCAGCAGCCTTGGACAGGGGGGGAACGAGCAGTACTTC.

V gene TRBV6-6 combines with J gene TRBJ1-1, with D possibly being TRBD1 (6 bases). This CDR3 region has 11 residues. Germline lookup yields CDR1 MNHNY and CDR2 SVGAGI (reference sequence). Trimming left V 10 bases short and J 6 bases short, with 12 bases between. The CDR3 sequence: CATRDTSEAFF. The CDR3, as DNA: TGTGCCACCCGGGACACCTCTGAAGCTTTCTTT.

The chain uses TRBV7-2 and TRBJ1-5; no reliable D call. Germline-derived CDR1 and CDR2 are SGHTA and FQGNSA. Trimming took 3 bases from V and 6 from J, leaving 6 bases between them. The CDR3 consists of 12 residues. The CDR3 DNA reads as TGTGCCAGCAGCTTGCCGGGTCAGCCCCAGCATTTT. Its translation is CASSLPGQPQHF. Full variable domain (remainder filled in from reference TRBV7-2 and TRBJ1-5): GAGVSQSPSNKVTEKGKDVELRCDPISGHTALYWYRQSLGQGLEFLIYFQGNSAPDKSGLPSDRFSAERTGGSVSTLTIQRTQQEDSAVYLCASSLPGQPQHFGDGTRLSIL.

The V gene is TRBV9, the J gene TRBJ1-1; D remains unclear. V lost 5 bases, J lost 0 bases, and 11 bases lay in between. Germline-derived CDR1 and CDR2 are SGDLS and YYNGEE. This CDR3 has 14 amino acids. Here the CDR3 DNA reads TGTGCCAGCAGTGCCGGCAGGATGAACACTGAAGCTTTCTTT. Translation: CASSAGRMNTEAFF. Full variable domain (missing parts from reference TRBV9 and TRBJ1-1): DSGVTQTPKHLITATGQRVTLRCSPRSGDLSVYWYQQSLDQGLQFLIQYYNGEERAKGNILERFSAQQFPDLHSELNLSSLELGDSALYFCASSAGRMNTEAFFGQGTRLTVV.

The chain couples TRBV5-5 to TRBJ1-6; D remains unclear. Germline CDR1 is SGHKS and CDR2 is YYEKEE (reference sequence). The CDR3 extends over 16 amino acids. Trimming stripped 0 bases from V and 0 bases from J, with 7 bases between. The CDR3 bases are TGTGCCAGCAGCTTGGGAGCTTTCTCCTATAATTCACCCCTCCACTTT. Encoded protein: CASSLGAFSYNSPLHF.

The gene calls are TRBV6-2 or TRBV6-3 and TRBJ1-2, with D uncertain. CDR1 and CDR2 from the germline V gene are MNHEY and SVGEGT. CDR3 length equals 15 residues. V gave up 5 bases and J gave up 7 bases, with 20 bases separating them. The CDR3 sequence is CASSAESNYLSGYTF. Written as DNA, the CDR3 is TGTGCCAGCAGTGCGGAATCCAATTACCTCAGTGGCTACACCTTC.

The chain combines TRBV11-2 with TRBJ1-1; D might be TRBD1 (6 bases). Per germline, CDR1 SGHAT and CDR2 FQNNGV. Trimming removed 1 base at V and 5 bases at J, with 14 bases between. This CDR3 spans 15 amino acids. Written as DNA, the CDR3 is TGTGCCAGCAGCTTAGTTGGCAGGGGTCGAACTGAAGCTTTCTTT. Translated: CASSLVGRGRTEAFF.

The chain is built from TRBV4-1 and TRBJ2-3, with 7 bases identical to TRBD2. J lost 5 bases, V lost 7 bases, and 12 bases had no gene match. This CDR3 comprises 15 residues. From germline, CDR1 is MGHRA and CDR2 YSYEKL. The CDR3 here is CASNPIERGVDTQYF. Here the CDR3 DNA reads TGCGCCAGCAACCCAATTGAGCGGGGCGTAGATACGCAGTATTTT.

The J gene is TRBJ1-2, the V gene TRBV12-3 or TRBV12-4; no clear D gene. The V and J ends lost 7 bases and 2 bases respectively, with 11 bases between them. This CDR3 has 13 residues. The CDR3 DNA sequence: TGTGCCAGCACCAGGACTGAGAACTATGGCTACACCTTC. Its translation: CASTRTENYGYTF.

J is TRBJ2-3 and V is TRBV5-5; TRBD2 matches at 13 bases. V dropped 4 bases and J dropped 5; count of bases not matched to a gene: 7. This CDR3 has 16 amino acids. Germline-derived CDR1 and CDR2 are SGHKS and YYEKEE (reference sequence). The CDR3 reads CASSRELAGGRDTQYF. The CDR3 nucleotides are TGTGCCAGCAGCAGGGAACTAGCGGGGGGGAGAGATACGCAGTATTTT.

The CDR3 reads CATSTGAYGYTF. The CDR3 DNA reads as TGTGCCACCTCGACAGGGGCATATGGCTACACCTTC. The genes are TRBV28 and TRBJ1-2; 8 bases are shared with TRBD1. Per the germline V gene, CDR1 is MDHEN and CDR2 is SYDVKM. The V gene end was trimmed by 10 bases and the J gene end by 5 bases; junction bases not matched to a gene: 6. This CDR3 spans 12 amino acids.

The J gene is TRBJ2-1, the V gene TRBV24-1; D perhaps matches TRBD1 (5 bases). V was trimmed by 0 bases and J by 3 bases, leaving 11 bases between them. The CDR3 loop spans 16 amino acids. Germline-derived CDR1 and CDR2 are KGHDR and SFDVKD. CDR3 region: CATSDLAPQGYNEQFF. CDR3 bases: TGTGCCACCAGTGATTTGGCCCCCCAGGGCTACAATGAGCAGTTCTTC.